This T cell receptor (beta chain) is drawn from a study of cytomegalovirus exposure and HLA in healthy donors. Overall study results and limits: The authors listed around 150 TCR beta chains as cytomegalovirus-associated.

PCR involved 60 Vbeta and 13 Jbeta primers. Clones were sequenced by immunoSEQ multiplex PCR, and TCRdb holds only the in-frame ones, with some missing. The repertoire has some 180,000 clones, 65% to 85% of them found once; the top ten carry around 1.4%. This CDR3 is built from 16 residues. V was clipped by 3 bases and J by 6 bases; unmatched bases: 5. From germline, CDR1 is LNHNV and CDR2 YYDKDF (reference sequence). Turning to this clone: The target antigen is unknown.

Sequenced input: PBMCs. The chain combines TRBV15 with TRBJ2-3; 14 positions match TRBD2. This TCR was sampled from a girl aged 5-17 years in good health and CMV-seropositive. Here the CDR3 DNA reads TGTGCCACCAGCAGGGGACTAGCGGGAGTAGGGGATACGCAGTATTTT. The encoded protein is CATSRGLAGVGDTQYF.